This T cell receptor beta chain was recorded in a study of long-term antiretroviral therapy in people with HIV (dated by TCRdb to between 2022 and 2023). Study-wide context: The earliest samples were collected roughly a decade before the 2015 WHO recommendation for immediate ART, at a time when ART was usually postponed until CD4 counts fell. This retrospective serial study examined whether starting ART and sustained HIV suppression were associated with changes in the composition and diversity of the TRB repertoire in peripheral blood. A total of roughly 200 cryopreserved PBMC samples came from approximately 30 adults with confirmed HIV infection and were collected serially over a mean of roughly 6 years (range 1-12). About 40% of the roughly 30 participants with HIV were female. Test extractions of a monoclonal T-cell line alongside about 35 polyclonal samples showed no cross-contamination during QIAcube processing.

Remarks on this clone: Its antigen target is currently unknown. No much larger clone exists at a distance of one base, and base qualities are not known.

The immunoSEQ hsTCRB v3.0 assay was used at survey level resolution to sequence the TRB variable region. TRB sequencing targeted a depth of roughly 40,000-55,000 T-cell genomes per sample. Pooled TRB libraries were sequenced on an Illumina MiSeq with a v3 150-cycle kit. The authors' pipeline ran thus. Repertoire analysis was performed in R inside a reproducible Nextflow workflow that covered QC, data transformation and analysis. LymphoSeq2, an R package for exploring AIRR-Seq data, was used to implement custom analyses. A few samples yielding fewer than 5000 total TRB sequences were excluded, leaving 188 analyzed HIV repertoires. Among the 190 or so HIV repertoires that were kept, some 60 were collected before ART initiation and more than 120 were collected after ART initiation. Each repertoire was downsampled to 5000 TRB nucleotide sequences, and summary statistics were averaged across 100 downsampling iterations. The analysis kept only TRB sequences whose CDR3 regions were at least seven amino acids long. Diversity was assessed using a clonality score derived from Shannon entropy and using the Gini coefficient. In the repertoire networks, any two of the top 5000 CDR3 amino acid sequences were connected whenever the two sequences differed by an edit distance of one. For TRB CDR3 amino acid sequences, GLIPH2 was used to predict antigen specificity groups and MHC restriction. To flag known associations with CMV, EBV, HIV or tissue antigens, CDR3 amino acid sequences were compared against VDJdb and McPAS-TCR. Pre-ART, post-ART and control groups were compared with Wilcoxon signed-rank tests and Holm-Bonferroni correction. In its TCRdb copy, this immuneACCESS table keeps in-frame sequences only and misses some clones. Where compared with another copy, unresolved V genes explain less than half of these, and the others have no known cause. V and J calls and clone size come straight from that table; D and trimming were deduced from the DNA. The sample table contains about 14,000 clones; only one count was recorded for over 65% of them. The ten largest clones add up to roughly 19% of the sample.

What the authors observed across the whole study: Expanded TRB clones identified before ART initiation dominated the repertoire across all time points, though the dominance fluctuated and decreased in many PLHIV after ART. Starting ART was linked to a significant rise in TRB diversity, yet even after long-term ART the diversity remained significantly lower than in transplant donor controls. Inferences about post-ART repertoire changes are limited because no data were available on ART adherence, viral resistance or therapy changes. The samples span the years 2004 to 2017, and the ART regimens used at that time may not be as effective as current regimens. Owing to limited PBMC availability, only the TCR beta chain was sequenced, without alpha chain pairing. CDR3 length ranges in HIV repertoires were narrower than in controls, and network structure suggested an antigen-experienced repertoire with only a slight naive shift after ART. Because pre-ART samples had limited cell numbers, unsorted PBMC were profiled rather than sorted CD4+ and CD8+ T cells.

Including the terminal cysteine and phenylalanine, the CDR3 comprises 15 residues. The kept DNA is CDR3 alone, 45 bases in frame from the first base. CDR1 SGHRS and CDR2 YFSETQ were looked up in the germline V gene. Compared with germline, V lacks 2 bases and J lacks 0 bases; bases without a gene match: 2. To be included, a participant needed at least one PBMC sample from before ART initiation plus at least two post-ART samples. All participants with HIV were treated in the United States of America. Before DNA extraction, cryopreserved samples of roughly 0.9-10 million PBMC were thawed and then washed. At the time of the earliest PBMC sample for each participant with HIV, ages ranged from roughly 23 to 55 years. PBMC samples were contributed by each participant from 1-4 timepoints before ART initiation and 2-8 timepoints after ART initiation, with a median of 7 samples. For every participant, serial HIV viral load, CD4+ T-cell count, ART history and demographic data were obtained. Genomic DNA was extracted from unsorted PBMC with a Qiagen kit on a QIAcube, with processing performed in batches of 12 samples.

Sequenced here: unsorted PBMCs, sampled 1.3 years before starting antiretroviral therapy. This receptor was obtained from a man in his forties or fifties with HIV. The rearranged segments are TRBV5-1 and TRBJ2-1; 7 bases in the junction line up with TRBD1. The CDR3 region reads CASSLQGSSYNEQFF. The DNA sequence reads TGCGCCAGCAGCTTACAGGGGAGCTCCTACAATGAGCAGTTCTTC.